This record concerns one T cell receptor (beta chain) sequence. Its antigen is not known. The sample originates from a study of cytomegalovirus exposure and HLA in healthy donors. Study background: Among several hundred genotyped donors, roughly 81% fell in the Caucasian-associated ancestry cluster. General study findings and limits: As was reported, the HLA-A and HLA-B alleles of most subjects were accurately predicted from TCR beta sequences. A reported reduction in N-insertions relative to the roughly 610-donor mean was seen in an Asian-associated ancestry cluster in a later analysis. Segments of the TCR beta V type were, in most cases, productive about 87% or about 30% of the time in an earlier analysis.

The PCR was carried out with 60 Vbeta primers and 13 Jbeta primers. TCRdb keeps only in-frame clones here, not all; method: immunoSEQ multiplex PCR. The sample lists about 210,000 clones; about 80% were seen once. This receptor was obtained from a woman aged 50 to 60 in good health and CMV-seropositive. The sequencing sample was made of PBMCs.

CDR3 loop: CSANRNNEQFF. In DNA, the CDR3 is TGCAGTGCTAATAGAAACAATGAGCAGTTCTTC. The V call is TRBV20-1, the J call TRBJ2-1; D not certain. Trimming pared 4 bases from V and 5 bases from J, leaving 6 bases between. There are 11 residues in the CDR3. The germline CDR1 and CDR2 sequences are DFQATT and SNEGSKA (reference sequence).